The rows below give T cell receptor beta chains drawn from one sample of a study of T-cell memory formation after mild COVID-19. TCRdb reprocessed the 5' RACE reads with MiXCR, giving one entry per CDR3 protein. The sample comprises 550,000 to 600,000 distinct CDR3 sequences, approximately 21% of which are singletons, and roughly 8.1% rests with the top ten. The sample taken for sequencing was PBMCs or a T cell subset sorted from them (not recorded which). These receptors originate from an adult woman who had mild COVID-19 (a few samples of this study predate the infection). Cell type and time point are not known. Both conserved end residues are part of each CDR3.

CDR3 length,V gene,CDR3 protein
16,TRBV6-5,CASSYQGVNGMETQYF
12,TRBV6-5,CASSSDLTFEFF
16,TRBV7-2,CASSSVPSRGQETQYF
12,TRBV2,CASGRDYNEQFF
14,TRBV2,CASTLRHMTYEQYF
15,TRBV7-2,CASSLAIRDSYEQYF
16,TRBV24-1,CATSDSSGPRNQPQHF
14,TRBV18,CASSLGRGQETQYF
14,TRBV19,CASTRRESPDTQYF
16,TRBV5-1,CASSPHGQSDTGELFF
13,TRBV24-1,CATSGWEGSEQFF
15,TRBV7-2,CASSLSLAARGEQYF
17,TRBV4-1,CASSPGTGGIQQYGYTF
16,TRBV24-1,CATRSGGGQGYSEQFF
15,TRBV30,CAWGSGTHGHTEAFF
14,TRBV3-1,CASSPSGPNQPQHF
15,TRBV5-1,CASSPRTGEDSPLHF
13,TRBV29-1,CSASQVGRDEQFF
13,TRBV10-3,CAITQDRGDTQYF
12,TRBV12-3/TRBV12-4,CASSLDRFEQYF
12,TRBV24-1,CATAGAYNEQFF
13,TRBV7-7,CATGRGLGTEAFF
15,TRBV12-3/TRBV12-4,CASSYSSGSGNTIYF
14,TRBV6-1,CATWTSGSTDTQYF
19,TRBV4-1,CASSQDLTPGQGSWYEQYF
18,TRBV4-2,CASSQDFREQGAGETQYF